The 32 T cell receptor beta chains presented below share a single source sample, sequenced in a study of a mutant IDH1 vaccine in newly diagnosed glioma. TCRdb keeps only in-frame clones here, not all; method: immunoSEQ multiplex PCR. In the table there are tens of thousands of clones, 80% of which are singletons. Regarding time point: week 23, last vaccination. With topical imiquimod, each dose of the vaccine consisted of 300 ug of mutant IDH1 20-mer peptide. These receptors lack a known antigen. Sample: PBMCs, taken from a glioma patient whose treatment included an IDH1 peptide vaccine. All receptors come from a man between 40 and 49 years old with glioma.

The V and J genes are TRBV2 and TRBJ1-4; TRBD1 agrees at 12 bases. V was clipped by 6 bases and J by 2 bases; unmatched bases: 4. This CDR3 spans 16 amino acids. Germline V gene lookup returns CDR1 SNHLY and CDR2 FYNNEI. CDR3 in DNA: TGTGCCAGCAGGGTGGGACAGGGGGCGACTAATGAAAAACTGTTTTTT. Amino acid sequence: CASRVGQGATNEKLFF.

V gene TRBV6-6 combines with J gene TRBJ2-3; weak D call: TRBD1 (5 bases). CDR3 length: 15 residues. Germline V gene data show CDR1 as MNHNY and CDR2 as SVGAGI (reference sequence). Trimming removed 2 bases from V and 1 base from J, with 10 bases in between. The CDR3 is CASSYQGRGTDTQYF. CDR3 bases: TGTGCCAGCAGTTACCAAGGCAGGGGCACAGATACGCAGTATTTT.

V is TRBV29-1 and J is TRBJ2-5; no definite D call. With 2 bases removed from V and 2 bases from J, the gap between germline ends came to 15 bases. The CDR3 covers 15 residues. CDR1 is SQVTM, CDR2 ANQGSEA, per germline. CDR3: CSVEPQYALQETQYF. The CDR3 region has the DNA TGCAGCGTTGAACCACAGTATGCCCTACAAGAGACCCAGTACTTC.

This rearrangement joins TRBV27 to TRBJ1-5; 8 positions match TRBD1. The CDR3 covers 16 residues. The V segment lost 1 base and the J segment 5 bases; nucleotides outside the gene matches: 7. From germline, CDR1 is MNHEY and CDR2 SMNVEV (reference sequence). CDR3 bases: TGTGCCAGCAGTTTATTCGGACAGGGACGACATCAGCCCCAGCATTTT. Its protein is CASSLFGQGRHQPQHF.

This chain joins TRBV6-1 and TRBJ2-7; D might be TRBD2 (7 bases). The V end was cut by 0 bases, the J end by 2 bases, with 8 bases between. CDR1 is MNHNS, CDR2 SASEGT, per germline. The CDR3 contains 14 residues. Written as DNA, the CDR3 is TGTGCCAGCAGTGAAGCGGGGGGGCCCTACGAGCAGTACTTC. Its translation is CASSEAGGPYEQYF.

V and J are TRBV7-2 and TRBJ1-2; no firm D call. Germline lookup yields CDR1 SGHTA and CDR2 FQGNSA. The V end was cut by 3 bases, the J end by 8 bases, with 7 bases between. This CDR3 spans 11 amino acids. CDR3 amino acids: CASSLGRGYTF. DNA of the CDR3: TGTGCCAGCAGCTTGGGGAGAGGCTACACCTTC. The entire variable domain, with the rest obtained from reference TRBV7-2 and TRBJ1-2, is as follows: GAGVSQSPSNKVTEKGKDVELRCDPISGHTALYWYRQSLGQGLEFLIYFQGNSAPDKSGLPSDRFSAERTGGSVSTLTIQRTQQEDSAVYLCASSLGRGYTFGSGTRLTVV.

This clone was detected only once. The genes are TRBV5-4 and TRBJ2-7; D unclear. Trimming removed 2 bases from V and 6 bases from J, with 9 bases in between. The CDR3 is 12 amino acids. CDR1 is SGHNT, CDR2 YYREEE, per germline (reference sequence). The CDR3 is CASSFPETEQYF. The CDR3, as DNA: TGTGCCAGCAGCTTCCCCGAAACCGAGCAGTACTTC.

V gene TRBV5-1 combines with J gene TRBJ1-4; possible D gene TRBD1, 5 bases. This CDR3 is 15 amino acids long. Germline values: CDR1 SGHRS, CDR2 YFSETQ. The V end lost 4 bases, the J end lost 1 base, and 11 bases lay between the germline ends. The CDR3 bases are TGCGCCAGCAGCCCTTTGGGGGAAACTAATGAAAAACTGTTTTTT. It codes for CASSPLGETNEKLFF.

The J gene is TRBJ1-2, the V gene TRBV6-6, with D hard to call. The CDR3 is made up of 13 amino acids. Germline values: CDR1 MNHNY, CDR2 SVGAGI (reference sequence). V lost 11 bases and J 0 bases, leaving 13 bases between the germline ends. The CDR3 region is CASGNAANYGYTF. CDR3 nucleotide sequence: TGTGCCTCCGGGAACGCAGCTAACTATGGCTACACCTTC.

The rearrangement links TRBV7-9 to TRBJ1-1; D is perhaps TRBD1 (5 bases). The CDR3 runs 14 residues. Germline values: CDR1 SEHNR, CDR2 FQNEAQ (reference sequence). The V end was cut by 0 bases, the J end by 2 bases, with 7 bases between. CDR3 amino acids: CASSLAGANTEAFF. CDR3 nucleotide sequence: TGTGCCAGCAGCTTAGCCGGGGCAAACACTGAAGCTTTCTTT.

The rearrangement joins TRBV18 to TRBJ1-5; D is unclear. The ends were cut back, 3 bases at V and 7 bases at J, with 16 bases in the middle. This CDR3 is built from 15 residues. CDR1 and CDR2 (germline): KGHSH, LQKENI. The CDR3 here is CASSPVSKGGQPQHF. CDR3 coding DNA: TGTGCCAGCTCACCGGTTAGTAAGGGCGGCCAGCCCCAGCATTTT.

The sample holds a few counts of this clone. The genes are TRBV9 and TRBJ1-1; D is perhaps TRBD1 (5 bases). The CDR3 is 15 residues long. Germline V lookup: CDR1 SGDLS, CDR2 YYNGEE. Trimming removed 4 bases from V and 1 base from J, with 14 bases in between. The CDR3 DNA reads TGTGCCAGCAGCCTGGGAGTGGGGCGGAACACTGAAGCTTTCTTT. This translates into CASSLGVGRNTEAFF.

The CDR3 coding sequence is TGTGCCAGCTCGGACGGTAGCAATCAGCCCCAGCATTTT. It translates to CASSDGSNQPQHF. The V call is TRBV18, the J call TRBJ1-5, with unresolved D. CDR3 size: 13 residues. Germline values: CDR1 KGHSH, CDR2 LQKENI. The V and J ends lost 6 bases and 0 bases respectively, with 6 bases between them.

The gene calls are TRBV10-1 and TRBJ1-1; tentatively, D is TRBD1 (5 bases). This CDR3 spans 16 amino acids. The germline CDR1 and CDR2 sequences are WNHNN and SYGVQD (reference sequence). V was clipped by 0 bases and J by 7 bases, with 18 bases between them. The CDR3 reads CASSESVGASRVEAFF. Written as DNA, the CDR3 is TGCGCCAGCAGTGAGTCGGTAGGGGCCTCGAGGGTTGAAGCTTTCTTT.

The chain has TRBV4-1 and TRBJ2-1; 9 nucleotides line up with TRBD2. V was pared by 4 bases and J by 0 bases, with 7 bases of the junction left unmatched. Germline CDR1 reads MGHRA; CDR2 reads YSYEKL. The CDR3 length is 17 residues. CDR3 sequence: CASSPGTSQSSYNEQFF. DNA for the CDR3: TGCGCCAGCAGCCCAGGGACTAGCCAAAGCTCCTACAATGAGCAGTTCTTC.

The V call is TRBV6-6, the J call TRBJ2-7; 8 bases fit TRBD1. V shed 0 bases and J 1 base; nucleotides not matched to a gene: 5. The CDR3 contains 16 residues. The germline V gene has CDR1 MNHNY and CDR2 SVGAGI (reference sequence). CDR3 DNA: TGTGCCAGCAGTTACTCCGTGGGACAGGCTTCCTACGAGCAGTACTTC. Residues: CASSYSVGQASYEQYF.

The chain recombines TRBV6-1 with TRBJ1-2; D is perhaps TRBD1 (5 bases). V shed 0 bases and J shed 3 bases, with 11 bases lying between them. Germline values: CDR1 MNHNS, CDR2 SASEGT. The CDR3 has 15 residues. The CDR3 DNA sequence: TGTGCCAGCAGTGAAGCAGGGGAGAACTACTATGGCTACACCTTC. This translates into CASSEAGENYYGYTF.

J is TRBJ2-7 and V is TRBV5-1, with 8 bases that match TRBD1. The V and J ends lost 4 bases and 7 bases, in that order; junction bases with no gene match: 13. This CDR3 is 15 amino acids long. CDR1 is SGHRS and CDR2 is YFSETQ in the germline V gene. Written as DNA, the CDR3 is TGCGCCAGCAGCGGGAGTAGGCAGGGGGCGGGGGAGCAGTACTTC. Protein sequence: CASSGSRQGAGEQYF.

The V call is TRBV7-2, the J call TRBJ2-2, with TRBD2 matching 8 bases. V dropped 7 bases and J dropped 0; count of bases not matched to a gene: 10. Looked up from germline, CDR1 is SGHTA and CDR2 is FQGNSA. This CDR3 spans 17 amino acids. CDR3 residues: CASNGGAGEANTGELFF. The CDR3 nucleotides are TGTGCCAGCAACGGTGGAGCGGGGGAGGCGAACACCGGGGAGCTGTTTTTT.

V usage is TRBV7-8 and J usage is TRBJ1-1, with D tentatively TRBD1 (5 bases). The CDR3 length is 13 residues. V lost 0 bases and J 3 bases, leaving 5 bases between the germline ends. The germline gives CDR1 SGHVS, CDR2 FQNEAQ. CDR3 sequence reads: CASSLAGDTEAFF. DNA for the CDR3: TGTGCCAGCAGCTTAGCAGGGGACACTGAAGCTTTCTTT.

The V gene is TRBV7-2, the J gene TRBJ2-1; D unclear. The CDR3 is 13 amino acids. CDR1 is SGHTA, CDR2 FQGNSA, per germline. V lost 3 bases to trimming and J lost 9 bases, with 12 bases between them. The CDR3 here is CASSFSTETEQFF. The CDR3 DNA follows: TGTGCCAGCAGCTTTTCCACAGAGACTGAGCAGTTCTTC.

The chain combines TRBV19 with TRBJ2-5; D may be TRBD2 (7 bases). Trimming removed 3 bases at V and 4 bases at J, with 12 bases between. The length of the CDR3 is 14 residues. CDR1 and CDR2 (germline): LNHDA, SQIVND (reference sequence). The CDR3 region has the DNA TGTGCCAGTAGTATCAACGGGGGGCGAGAGACCCAGTACTTC. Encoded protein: CASSINGGRETQYF. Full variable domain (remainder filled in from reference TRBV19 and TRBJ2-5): DGGITQSPKYLFRKEGQNVTLSCEQNLNHDAMYWYRQDPGQGLRLIYYSQIVNDFQKGDIAEGYSVSREKKESFPLTVTSAQKNPTAFYLCASSINGGRETQYFGPGTRLLVL.

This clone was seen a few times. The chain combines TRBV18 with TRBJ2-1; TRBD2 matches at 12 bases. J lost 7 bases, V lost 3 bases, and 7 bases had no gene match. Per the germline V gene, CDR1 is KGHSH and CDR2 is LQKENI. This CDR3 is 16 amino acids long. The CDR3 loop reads CASSPQLAGGRNEQFF. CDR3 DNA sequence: TGTGCCAGCTCACCCCAACTAGCGGGGGGCCGGAATGAGCAGTTCTTC.

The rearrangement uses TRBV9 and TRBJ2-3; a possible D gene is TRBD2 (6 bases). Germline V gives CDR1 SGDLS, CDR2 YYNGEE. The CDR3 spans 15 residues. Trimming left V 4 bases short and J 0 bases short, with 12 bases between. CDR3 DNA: TGTGCCAGCAGCATACGAGGGACTAGCACAGATACGCAGTATTTT. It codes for CASSIRGTSTDTQYF. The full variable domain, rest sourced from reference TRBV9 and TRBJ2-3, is DSGVTQTPKHLITATGQRVTLRCSPRSGDLSVYWYQQSLDQGLQFLIQYYNGEERAKGNILERFSAQQFPDLHSELNLSSLELGDSALYFCASSIRGTSTDTQYFGPGTRLTVL.

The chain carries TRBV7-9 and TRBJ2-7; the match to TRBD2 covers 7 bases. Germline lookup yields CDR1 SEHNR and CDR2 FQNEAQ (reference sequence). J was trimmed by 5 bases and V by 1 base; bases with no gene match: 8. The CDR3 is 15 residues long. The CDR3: CASSLGSSGADEQYF. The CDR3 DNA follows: TGTGCCAGCAGCTTAGGTTCTAGCGGCGCCGACGAGCAGTACTTC. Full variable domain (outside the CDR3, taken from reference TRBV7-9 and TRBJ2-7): DTGVSQNPRHKITKRGQNVTFRCDPISEHNRLYWYRQTLGQGPEFLTYFQNEAQLEKSRLLSDRFSAERPKGSFSTLEIQRTEQGDSAMYLCASSLGSSGADEQYFGPGTRLTVT.

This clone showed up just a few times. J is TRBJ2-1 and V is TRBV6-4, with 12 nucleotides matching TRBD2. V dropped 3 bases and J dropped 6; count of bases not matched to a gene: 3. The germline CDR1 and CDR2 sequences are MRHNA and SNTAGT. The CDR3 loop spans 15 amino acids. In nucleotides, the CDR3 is TGTGCCAGCAGTGAGACTAGCGGGGGCCCCAATGAGCAGTTCTTC. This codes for CASSETSGGPNEQFF.

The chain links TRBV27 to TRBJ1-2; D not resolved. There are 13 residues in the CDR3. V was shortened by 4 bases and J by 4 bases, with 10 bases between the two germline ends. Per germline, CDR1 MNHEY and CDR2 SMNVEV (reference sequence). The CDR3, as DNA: TGTGCCAGCAGTTCAAATTGGGCCTATGGCTACACCTTC. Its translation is CASSSNWAYGYTF.

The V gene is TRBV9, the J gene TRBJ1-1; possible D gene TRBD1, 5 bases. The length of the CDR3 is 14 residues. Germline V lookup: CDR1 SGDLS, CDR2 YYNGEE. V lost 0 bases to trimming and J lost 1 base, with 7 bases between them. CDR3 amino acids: CASSVDGTNTEAFF. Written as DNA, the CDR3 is TGTGCCAGCAGCGTAGACGGGACGAACACTGAAGCTTTCTTT.

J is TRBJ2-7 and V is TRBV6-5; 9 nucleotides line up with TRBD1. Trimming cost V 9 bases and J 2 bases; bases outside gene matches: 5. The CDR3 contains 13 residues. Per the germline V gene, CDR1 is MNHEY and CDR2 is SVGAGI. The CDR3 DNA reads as TGTGCCAGGGATGGGACAGGGCCCTACGAGCAGTACTTC. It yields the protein CARDGTGPYEQYF.

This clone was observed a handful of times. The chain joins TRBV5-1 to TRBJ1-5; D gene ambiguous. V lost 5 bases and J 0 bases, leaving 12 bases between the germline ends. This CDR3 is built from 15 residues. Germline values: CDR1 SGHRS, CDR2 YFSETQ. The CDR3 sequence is CASRTGWGSNQPQHF. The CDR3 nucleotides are TGCGCCAGCAGGACCGGATGGGGTAGCAATCAGCCCCAGCATTTT. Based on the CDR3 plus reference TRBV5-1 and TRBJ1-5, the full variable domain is KAGVTQTPRYLIKTRGQQVTLSCSPISGHRSVSWYQQTPGQGLQFLFEYFSETQRNKGNFPGRFSGRQFSNSRSEMNVSTLELGDSALYLCASRTGWGSNQPQHFGDGTRLSIL.

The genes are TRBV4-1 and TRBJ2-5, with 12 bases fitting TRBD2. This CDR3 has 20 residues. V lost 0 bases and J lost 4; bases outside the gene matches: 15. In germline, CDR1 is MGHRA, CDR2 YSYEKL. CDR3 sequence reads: CASSQDLVASGGGGAETQYF. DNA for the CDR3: TGCGCCAGCAGCCAAGATCTTGTAGCTAGCGGGGGGGGCGGTGCAGAGACCCAGTACTTC.

The CDR3, as DNA: TGTGCCAGCAGTCTCCGGGACACGAACACCGGGGAGCTGTTTTTT. Its translation is CASSLRDTNTGELFF. The gene calls are TRBV6-6 and TRBJ2-2; a possible D gene is TRBD1 (6 bases). Trimming cost V 5 bases and J 0 bases, with 10 bases left between them. Per germline, CDR1 MNHNY and CDR2 SVGAGI (reference sequence). The CDR3 sequence is 15 residues long.